This T cell receptor beta chain was sequenced in a study of read filtering for tumor transcriptome and immune sequencing (dated by TCRdb to between 2020 and 2021). For the wider study: The cohort was composed of some 16 male and 11 to 15 female patients, with a mean age of approximately 66 years and an age range of roughly 47 to 90. By revised international staging, roughly 8 patients were R-ISS I, fewer than 20 were R-ISS II and roughly seven were R-ISS III. After DNase treatment, whole-transcriptome libraries were prepared with the TruSeq RNA Access Library Prep Kit. TCR-region mapped reads per sample ranged from about 3.5 to 11 million with IR-seq versus only about 75 to 1,400 with RNA-seq. TCR repertoires obtained by targeted immune repertoire sequencing and by bulk whole-transcriptome sequencing performed on the same bone marrow samples were compared. One of the main goals was to work out a read-filtering strategy for immune repertoire data, in particular whether clonotypes backed by only a single read should be removed. What the research found in general, with its limitations: IR-seq captured clonotypes at much higher depth and more reliably than RNA-seq, and smaller IR-seq throughput sufficed to identify most shared clonotypes. The correlation between IR-seq and RNA-seq shared clonotype proportions rose when single-read clonotypes were removed. The sorted CD138-negative fraction was composed of a mixed bone marrow immune population rather than of purified T cells. Single-read clonotypes made up roughly 81% of clonotypes but roughly 3.2% of total reads in IR-seq, and 70% to 75% of clonotypes and about 45% of reads in RNA-seq.

Bone marrow was sampled from every patient at the time of active disease. Ficoll-Hypaque density gradient centrifugation was used to isolate the bone marrow mononuclear cells. Myeloma plasma cells were removed and CD138-negative cells were obtained by negative selection following labeling with CD138 magnetic microbeads on a MACS separator. Flow cytometry with CD138 antibodies on an Attune NxT was used to check how pure the isolated cells were. Total RNA was extracted using TRIzol reagent and was quantified on a NanoDrop spectrophotometer. Paired RNA-seq and IR-seq were performed on the CD138-negative bone marrow sample of each patient. TCR libraries were built from roughly 370 ng RNA with the Immunoverse kit, using molecular barcoded adaptors covering alpha/delta and beta/gamma chains. TCR library preparation used the same RNA that went into transcriptome sequencing. Sequencing of TCR libraries was carried out on an Illumina HiSeq 4000 with 2 x 150 cycles. As for the original processing: Using MiXCR, which included quality filtering and error correction, TCR reads were aligned to human V, D, J and C references and then assembled into CDR3 clonotypes. The tcR package in R was used to analyze clonotype counts and gene usage diversity. Raw mapping reads were checked after the RNA-seq reads had been mapped by STAR aligner version 2.5.3a onto the human GRCh37 genome. To test how sequencing depth affected the clonotypes detected, IR-seq fastq files were randomly downsampled with Seqtk 1.3. TCRdb reanalyzed the raw reads on its own, using fastp at Q25 for trimming and MiXCR for clone calling, and kept in-frame beta chains. Rows are combined by CDR3 protein, so each entry shows the most common genes and DNA. The V and J calls shown here were made by TCRdb, not taken from the authors' results. The sample table records tens of thousands of distinct CDR3 sequences; 12% to 15% of these occur just once. The ten largest clones represent 25% to 30% of the sample.

Spanning cysteine to phenylalanine, the CDR3 consists of 15 amino acids. The read is trimmed to its CDR3 DNA, 45 bases read in frame from base 1. V and J are truncated by 1 base and 1 base respectively, leaving an intervening sequence of 11 bases. In the germline V gene (reference sequence), CDR1 corresponds to DFQATT and CDR2 to SNEGSKA. This clonotype came up many times. Its cognate antigen has yet to be identified. No per-base quality is available; no much larger clone lies one base away. The receptor chain draws on TRBV20-1 and TRBJ1-5; TRBD1 is a weak D gene call, 5 bases matching. The clonotype was recovered from a donor at least 40 years old with multiple myeloma. The sequencing sample was made of a population of CD138-negative cells sorted from bone marrow. The sample's cell subset or site label, in plain terms: bone marrow mononuclear cells depleted of CD138+ plasma/myeloma cells by negative magnetic selection. The CDR3 in this case is CSARADGGSNQPQHF. The nucleotide sequence reads as follows: TGCAGTGCTAGAGCGGACGGGGGAAGCAATCAGCCCCAGCATTTT.